This entry describes one TCR beta chain. V lost 2 bases, J lost 0 bases, and 7 bases stayed unmatched. The germline V gene has CDR1 MNHEY and CDR2 SMNVEV (reference sequence). CDR3 size: 18 residues. Assay: immunoSEQ multiplex PCR; the TCRdb copy retains only in-frame clones and omits some. This sample has just under 65,000 clones, with approximately 95% found just once. The data were taken from a study of cytomegalovirus exposure and HLA in healthy donors. The sequencing sample was made of PBMCs. This chain connects TRBV27 to TRBJ2-6, with TRBD1 matching 7 bases. The TCR originated in a woman younger than 35 in good health and CMV-seropositive. The CDR3 coding sequence is TGTGCCAGCAGTTTAGTAGTACAGGGGAGCTCTGGGGCCAACGTCCTGACTTTC. Translation gives CASSLVVQGSSGANVLTF.